This TCR beta chain was sequenced for a study of T cell repertoires in cytomegalovirus infection. Study summary: Recently described HLA-C-restricted plus well-studied HLA-B-restricted CMV epitopes were used.

The CDR3 loop spans 17 amino acids. J gave up 0 bases and V 5 bases, and 8 bases lay outside the gene matches. Germline V lookup: CDR1 SGHAT, CDR2 FQNNGV. From the reads, TCRdb called clonotypes with MiXCR, one entry per CDR3 protein. The table lists around 900,000 distinct CDR3 sequences, around a third of them singletons, with around 15% in the top ten. A word on this clonotype: The antigen is not known.

This clonotype was sampled from a human donor in good health (CMV status not recorded). Some clones in this sample may be carry-over from other donors' samples. The V and J genes are TRBV11-2 and TRBJ1-3, with 9 bases that match TRBD1. Sequenced material: cultured CD8+ T cells from PBMCs, taken from culture after CMV antigen stimulation. The DNA for the CDR3 is TGTGCCAGCAGCCCTTGGACAGGGGCGAGCTCTGGAAACACCATATATTTT. Its protein is CASSPWTGASSGNTIYF.